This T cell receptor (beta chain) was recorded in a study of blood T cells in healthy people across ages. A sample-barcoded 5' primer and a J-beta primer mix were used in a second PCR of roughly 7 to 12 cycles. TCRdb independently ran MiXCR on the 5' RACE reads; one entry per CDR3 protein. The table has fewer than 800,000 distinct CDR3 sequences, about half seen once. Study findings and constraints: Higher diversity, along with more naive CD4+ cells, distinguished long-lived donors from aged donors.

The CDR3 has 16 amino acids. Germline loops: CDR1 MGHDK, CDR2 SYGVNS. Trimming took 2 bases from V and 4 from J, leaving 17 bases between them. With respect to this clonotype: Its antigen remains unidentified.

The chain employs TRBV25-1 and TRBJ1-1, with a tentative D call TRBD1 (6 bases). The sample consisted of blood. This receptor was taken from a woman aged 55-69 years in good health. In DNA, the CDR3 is TGTGCCAGCAGTGAACTCCTCTCAGGGGCCCCCACTGAAGCTTTCTTT. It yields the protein CASSELLSGAPTEAFF.